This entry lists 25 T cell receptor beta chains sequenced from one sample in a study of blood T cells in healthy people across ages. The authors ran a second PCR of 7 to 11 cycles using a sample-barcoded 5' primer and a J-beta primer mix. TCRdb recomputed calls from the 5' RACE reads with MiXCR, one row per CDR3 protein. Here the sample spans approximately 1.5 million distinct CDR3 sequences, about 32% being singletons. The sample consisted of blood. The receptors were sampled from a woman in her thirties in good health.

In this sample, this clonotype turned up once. This CDR3 is CATSRLPRGVTDTQYF. For the CDR3, the DNA is TGTGCCACCAGCAGACTCCCGAGGGGAGTTACTGATACGCAGTATTTT. The chain has TRBV15 and TRBJ2-3, with D perhaps being TRBD1 or TRBD2 (5 bases each). Germline V lookup: CDR1 LNHNV, CDR2 YYDKDF (reference sequence). The V end lost 2 bases, the J end lost 6 bases, and 18 bases lay between the germline ends. The CDR3 runs to 16 residues.

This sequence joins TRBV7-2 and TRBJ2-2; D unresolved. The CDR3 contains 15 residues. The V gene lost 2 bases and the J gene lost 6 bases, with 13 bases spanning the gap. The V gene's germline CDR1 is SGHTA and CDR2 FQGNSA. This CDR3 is CASSLPSPPPGELFF. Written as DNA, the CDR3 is TGTGCCAGCAGCTTACCGAGTCCCCCGCCCGGGGAGCTGTTTTTT. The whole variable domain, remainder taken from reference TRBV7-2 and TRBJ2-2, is GAGVSQSPSNKVTEKGKDVELRCDPISGHTALYWYRQSLGQGLEFLIYFQGNSAPDKSGLPSDRFSAERTGGSVSTLTIQRTQQEDSAVYLCASSLPSPPPGELFFGEGSRLTVL.

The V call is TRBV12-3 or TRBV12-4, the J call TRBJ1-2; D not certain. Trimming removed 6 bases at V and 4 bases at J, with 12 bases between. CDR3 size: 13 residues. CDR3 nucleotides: TGTGCCAGCAGCCAAGGACCGCCCTATGGCTACACCTTC. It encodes CASSQGPPYGYTF.

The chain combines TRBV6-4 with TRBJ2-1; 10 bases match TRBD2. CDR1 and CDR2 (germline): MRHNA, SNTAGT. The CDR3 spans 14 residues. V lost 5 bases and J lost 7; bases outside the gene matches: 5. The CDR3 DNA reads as TGTGCCAGCAGTAGGACTAGCGGCTGGAATGAGCAGTTCTTC. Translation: CASSRTSGWNEQFF.

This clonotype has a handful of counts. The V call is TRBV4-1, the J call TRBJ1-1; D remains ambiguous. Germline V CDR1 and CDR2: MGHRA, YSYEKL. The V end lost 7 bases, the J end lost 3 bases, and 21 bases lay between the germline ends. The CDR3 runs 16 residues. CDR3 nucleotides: TGCGCCAGCAATACCAACATCAGTCCACGGCACACTGAAGCTTTCTTT. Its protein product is CASNTNISPRHTEAFF.

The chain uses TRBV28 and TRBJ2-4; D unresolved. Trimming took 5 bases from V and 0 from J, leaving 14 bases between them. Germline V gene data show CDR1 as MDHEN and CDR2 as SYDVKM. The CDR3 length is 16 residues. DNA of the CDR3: TGTGCCAGCAGTATGCCGGGTATACTAGCCAAAAACATTCAGTACTTC. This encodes CASSMPGILAKNIQYF.

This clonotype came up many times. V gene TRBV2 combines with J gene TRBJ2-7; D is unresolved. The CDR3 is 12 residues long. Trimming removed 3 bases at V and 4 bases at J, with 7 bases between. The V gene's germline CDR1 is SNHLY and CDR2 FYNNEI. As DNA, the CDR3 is TGTGCCAGCAGTGAGCTCACTTACGAGCAGTACTTC. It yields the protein CASSELTYEQYF.

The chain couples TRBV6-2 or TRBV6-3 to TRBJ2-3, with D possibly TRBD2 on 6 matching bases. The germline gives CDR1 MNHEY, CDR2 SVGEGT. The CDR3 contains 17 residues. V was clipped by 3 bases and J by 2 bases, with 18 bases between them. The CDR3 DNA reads TGTGCCAGCAGTTATGGGGTGCGGGGCCGCAACACAGATACGCAGTATTTT. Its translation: CASSYGVRGRNTDTQYF.

The CDR3 region is CAVARTGQNQPQHF. The CDR3 DNA reads TGTGCCGTTGCTCGGACAGGTCAAAATCAGCCCCAGCATTTT. This chain uses TRBV19 with TRBJ1-5; the match to TRBD1 covers 7 bases. The ends lost 11 bases at V and 4 bases at J; junction bases unmatched: 11. Germline-derived CDR1 and CDR2 are LNHDA and SQIVND (reference sequence). The length of the CDR3 is 14 residues.

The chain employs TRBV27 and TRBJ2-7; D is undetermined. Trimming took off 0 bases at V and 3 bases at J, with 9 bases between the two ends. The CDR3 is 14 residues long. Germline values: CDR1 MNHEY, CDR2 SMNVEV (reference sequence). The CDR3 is CASSLSRLSYEQYF. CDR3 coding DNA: TGTGCCAGCAGTTTATCGAGGTTAAGCTACGAGCAGTACTTC.

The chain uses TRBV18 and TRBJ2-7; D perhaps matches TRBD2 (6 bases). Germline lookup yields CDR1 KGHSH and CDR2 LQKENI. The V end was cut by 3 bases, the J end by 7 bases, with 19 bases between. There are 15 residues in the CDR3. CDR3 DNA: TGTGCCAGCTCACCCCGGGGGTACGGTCCAGAGGAGCAGTACTTC. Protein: CASSPRGYGPEEQYF.

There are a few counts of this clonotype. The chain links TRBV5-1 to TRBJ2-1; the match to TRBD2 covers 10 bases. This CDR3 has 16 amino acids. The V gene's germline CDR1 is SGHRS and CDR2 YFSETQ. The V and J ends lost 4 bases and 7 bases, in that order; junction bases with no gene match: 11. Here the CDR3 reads CASSPTPSGGWNEQFF. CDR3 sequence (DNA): TGCGCCAGCAGCCCCACGCCTAGCGGGGGTTGGAATGAGCAGTTCTTC.

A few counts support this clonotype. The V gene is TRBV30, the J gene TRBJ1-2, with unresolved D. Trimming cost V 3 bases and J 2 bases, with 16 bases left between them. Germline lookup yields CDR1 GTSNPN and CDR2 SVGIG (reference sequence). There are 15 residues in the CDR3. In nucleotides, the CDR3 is TGTGCCTGGAGGGCGTCCGGGTCGGGGAACTATGGCTACACCTTC. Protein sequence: CAWRASGSGNYGYTF.

The CDR3 nucleotides read TGCAGTGCTAGAGCCCCGACAGGGAACGAGCAGTTCTTC. Its translation: CSARAPTGNEQFF. The rearrangement links TRBV20-1 to TRBJ2-1; 7 bases map to TRBD1. The CDR3 runs to 13 residues. Looked up from germline, CDR1 is DFQATT and CDR2 is SNEGSKA (reference sequence). V lost 1 base and J lost 10; bases outside the gene matches: 7.

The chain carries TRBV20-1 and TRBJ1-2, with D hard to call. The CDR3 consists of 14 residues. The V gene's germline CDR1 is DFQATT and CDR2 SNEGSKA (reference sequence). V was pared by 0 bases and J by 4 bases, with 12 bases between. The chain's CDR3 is CSAREARETYGYTF. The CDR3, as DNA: TGCAGTGCTAGAGAGGCAAGGGAGACCTATGGCTACACCTTC.

CDR3 nucleotide sequence: TGTGCCAGCAGTTCTAGATCCAACGAGCAGTACTTC. Its translation is CASSSRSNEQYF. This rearrangement joins TRBV28 to TRBJ2-7; no definite D call. CDR3 length equals 12 residues. Trimming cost V 4 bases and J 5 bases, with 9 bases left between them. CDR1 is MDHEN, CDR2 SYDVKM, per germline.

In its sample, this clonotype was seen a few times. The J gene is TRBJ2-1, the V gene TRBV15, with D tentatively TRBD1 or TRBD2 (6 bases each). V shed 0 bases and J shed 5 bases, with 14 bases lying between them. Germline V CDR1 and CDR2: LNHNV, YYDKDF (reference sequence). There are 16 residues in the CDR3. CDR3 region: CATSRDSLGGHNEQFF. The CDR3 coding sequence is TGTGCCACCAGCAGAGATAGTCTGGGGGGCCACAATGAGCAGTTCTTC.

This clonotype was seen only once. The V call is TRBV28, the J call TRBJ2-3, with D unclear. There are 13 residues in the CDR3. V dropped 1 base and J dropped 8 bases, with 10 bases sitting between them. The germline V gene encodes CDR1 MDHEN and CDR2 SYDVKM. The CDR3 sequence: CASSLSGASTQYF. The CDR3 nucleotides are TGTGCCAGCAGTTTATCGGGCGCCTCTACGCAGTATTTT.

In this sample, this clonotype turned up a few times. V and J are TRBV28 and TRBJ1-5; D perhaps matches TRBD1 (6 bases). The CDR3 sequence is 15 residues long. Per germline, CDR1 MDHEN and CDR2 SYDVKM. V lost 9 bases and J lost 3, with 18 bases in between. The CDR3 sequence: CASRNRDNFNQPQHF. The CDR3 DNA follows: TGTGCCAGTAGAAACCGGGACAACTTCAATCAGCCCCAGCATTTT. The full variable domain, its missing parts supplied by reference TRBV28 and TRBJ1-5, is DVKVTQSSRYLVKRTGEKVFLECVQDMDHENMFWYRQDPGLGLRLIYFSYDVKMKEKGDIPEGYSVSREKKERFSLILESASTNQTSMYLCASRNRDNFNQPQHFGDGTRLSIL.

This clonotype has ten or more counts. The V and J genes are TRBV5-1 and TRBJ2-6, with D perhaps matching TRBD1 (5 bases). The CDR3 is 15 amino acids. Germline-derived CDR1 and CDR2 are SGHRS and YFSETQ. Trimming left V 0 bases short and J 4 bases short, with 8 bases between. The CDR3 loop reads CASSLEGQGANVLTF. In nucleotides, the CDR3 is TGCGCCAGCAGCTTGGAGGGGCAGGGGGCCAACGTCCTGACTTTC. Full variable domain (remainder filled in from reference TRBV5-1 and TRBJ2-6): KAGVTQTPRYLIKTRGQQVTLSCSPISGHRSVSWYQQTPGQGLQFLFEYFSETQRNKGNFPGRFSGRQFSNSRSEMNVSTLELGDSALYLCASSLEGQGANVLTFGAGSRLTVL.

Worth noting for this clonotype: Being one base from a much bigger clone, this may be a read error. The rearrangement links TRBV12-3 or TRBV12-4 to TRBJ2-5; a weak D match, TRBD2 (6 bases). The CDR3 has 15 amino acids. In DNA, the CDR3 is TGTGCCAGCAGTTTACTAGCGCCACACCAAGAGATCCAGTACTTC. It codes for CASSLLAPHQEIQYF.

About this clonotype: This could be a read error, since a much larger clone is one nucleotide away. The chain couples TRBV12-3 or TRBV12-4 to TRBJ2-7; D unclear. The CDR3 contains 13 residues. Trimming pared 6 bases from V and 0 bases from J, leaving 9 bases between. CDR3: CASRGSDSYEQYF. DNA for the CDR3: TGTGCCAGCAGGGGGTCGGACTCCTACGAGCAGTACTTC.

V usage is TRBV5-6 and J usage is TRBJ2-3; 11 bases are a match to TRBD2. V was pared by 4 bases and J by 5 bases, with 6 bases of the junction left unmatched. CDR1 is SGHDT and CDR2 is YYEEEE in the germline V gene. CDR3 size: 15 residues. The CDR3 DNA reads TGTGCCAGCAGCCAACTAGCGGGAGTTAGAGATACGCAGTATTTT. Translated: CASSQLAGVRDTQYF.

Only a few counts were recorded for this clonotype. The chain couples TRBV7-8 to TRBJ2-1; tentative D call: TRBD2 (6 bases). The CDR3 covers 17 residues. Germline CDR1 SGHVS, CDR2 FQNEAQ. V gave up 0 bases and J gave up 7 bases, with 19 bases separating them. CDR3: CASSLAGGFQTRNEQFF. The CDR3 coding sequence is TGTGCCAGCAGCTTAGCGGGAGGATTTCAAACACGGAATGAGCAGTTCTTC.

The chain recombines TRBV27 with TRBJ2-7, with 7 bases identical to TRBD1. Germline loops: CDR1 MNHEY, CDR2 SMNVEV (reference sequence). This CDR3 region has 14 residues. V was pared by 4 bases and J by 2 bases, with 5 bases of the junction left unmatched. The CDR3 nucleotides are TGTGCCAGCAGTTCGGGACAGTTAACCTACGAGCAGTACTTC. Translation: CASSSGQLTYEQYF.